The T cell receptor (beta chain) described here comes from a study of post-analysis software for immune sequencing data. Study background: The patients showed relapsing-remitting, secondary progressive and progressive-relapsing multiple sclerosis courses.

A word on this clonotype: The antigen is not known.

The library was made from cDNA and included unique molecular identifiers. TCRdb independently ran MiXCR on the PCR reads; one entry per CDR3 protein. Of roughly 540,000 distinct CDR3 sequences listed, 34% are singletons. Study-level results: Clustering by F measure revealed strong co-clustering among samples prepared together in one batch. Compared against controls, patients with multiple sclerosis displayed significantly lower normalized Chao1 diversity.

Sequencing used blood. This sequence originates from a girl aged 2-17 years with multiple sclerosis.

In DNA, the CDR3 is TGCAGTGCCAGAACAGGTTCAGGTGGGCCCCAGCATTTT. Its translation is CSARTGSGGPQHF. The chain combines TRBV20-1 with TRBJ1-5, with a possible D match to TRBD1 (5 bases). V was pared by 6 bases and J by 9 bases, with 18 bases between. CDR3 length: 13 residues. Germline CDR1 DFQATT, CDR2 SNEGSKA (reference sequence).